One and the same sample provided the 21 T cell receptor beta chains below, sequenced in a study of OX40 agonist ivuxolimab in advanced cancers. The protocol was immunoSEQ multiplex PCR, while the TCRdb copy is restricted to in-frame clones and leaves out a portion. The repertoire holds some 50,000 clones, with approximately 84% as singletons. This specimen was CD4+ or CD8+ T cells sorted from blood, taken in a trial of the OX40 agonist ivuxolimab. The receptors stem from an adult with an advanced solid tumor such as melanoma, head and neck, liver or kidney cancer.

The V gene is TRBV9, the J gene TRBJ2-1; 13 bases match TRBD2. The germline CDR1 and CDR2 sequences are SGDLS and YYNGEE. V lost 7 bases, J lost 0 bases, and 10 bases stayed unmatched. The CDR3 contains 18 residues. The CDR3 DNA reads TGTGCCAGCCAGAAAGGACTAGCGGGAGAACCCTCCTACAATGAGCAGTTCTTC. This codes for CASQKGLAGEPSYNEQFF.

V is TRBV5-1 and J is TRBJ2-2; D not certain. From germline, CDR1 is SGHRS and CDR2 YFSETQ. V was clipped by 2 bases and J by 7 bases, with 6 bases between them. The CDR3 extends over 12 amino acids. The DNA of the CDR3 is TGCGCCAGCAGCTTATCGTTCGGGGAGCTGTTTTTT. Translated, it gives CASSLSFGELFF.

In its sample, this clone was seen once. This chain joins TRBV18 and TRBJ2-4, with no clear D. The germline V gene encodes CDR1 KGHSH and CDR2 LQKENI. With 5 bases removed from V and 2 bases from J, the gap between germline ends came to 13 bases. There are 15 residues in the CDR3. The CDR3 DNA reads TGTGCCAGCTCAGGTGGCCAGTGGACCAAAAACATTCAGTACTTC. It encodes CASSGGQWTKNIQYF.

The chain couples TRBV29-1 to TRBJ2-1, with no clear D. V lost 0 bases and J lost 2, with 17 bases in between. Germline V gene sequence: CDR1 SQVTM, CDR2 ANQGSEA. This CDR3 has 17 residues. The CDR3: CSVEDPTFDAPYNEQFF. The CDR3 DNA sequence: TGCAGCGTTGAAGATCCGACGTTCGATGCGCCCTACAATGAGCAGTTCTTC.

CDR3 nucleotide sequence: TGTGCCAGCAGCAAGAATCAGCCCCAGCATTTT. Protein: CASSKNQPQHF. The rearrangement joins TRBV28 to TRBJ1-5, with unresolved D. Germline V CDR1 and CDR2: MDHEN, SYDVKM. V lost 6 bases and J 4 bases, leaving 4 bases between the germline ends. The CDR3 is 11 amino acids. The complete variable domain, with remaining parts taken from reference TRBV28 and TRBJ1-5, reads DVKVTQSSRYLVKRTGEKVFLECVQDMDHENMFWYRQDPGLGLRLIYFSYDVKMKEKGDIPEGYSVSREKKERFSLILESASTNQTSMYLCASSKNQPQHFGDGTRLSIL.

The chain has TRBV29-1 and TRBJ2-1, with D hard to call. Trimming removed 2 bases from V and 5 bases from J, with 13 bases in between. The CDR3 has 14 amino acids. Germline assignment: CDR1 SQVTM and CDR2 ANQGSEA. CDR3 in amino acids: CSVELRTFNNEQFF. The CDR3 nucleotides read TGCAGCGTTGAACTGCGAACTTTCAACAATGAGCAGTTCTTC.

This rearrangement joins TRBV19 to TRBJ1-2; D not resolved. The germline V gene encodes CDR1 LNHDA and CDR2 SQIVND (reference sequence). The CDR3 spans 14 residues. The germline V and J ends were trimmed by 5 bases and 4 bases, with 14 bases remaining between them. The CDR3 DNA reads TGTGCCAGTAGTCCCGGTCACGGCTTCTATGGCTACACCTTC. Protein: CASSPGHGFYGYTF.

CDR3 region: CASSYRDTANYGYTF. The CDR3 DNA follows: TGTGCCAGTAGTTACCGGGACACAGCTAACTATGGCTACACCTTC. The chain combines TRBV19 with TRBJ1-2; TRBD1 might be the D (6 bases). The CDR3 has 15 residues. Germline CDR1 LNHDA, CDR2 SQIVND (reference sequence). The V gene lost 5 bases and the J gene lost 0 bases, with 13 bases spanning the gap.

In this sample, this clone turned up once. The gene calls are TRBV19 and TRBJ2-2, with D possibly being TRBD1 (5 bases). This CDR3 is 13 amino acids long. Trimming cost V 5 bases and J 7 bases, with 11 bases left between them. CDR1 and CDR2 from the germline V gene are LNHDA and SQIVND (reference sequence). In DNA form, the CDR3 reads TGTGCCAGTAGTCCCCCCAGGGACGGGGAGCTGTTTTTT. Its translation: CASSPPRDGELFF.

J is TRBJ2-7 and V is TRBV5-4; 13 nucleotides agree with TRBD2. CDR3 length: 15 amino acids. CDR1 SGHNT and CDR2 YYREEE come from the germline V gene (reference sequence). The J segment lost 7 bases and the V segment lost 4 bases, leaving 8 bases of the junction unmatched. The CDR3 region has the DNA TGTGCCAGCAGCGTCGGACTAGCGGGAGCGGGTGAGCAGTACTTC. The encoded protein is CASSVGLAGAGEQYF. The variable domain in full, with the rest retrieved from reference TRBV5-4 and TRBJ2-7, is ETGVTQSPTHLIKTRGQQVTLRCSSQSGHNTVSWYQQALGQGPQFIFQYYREEENGRGNFPPRFSGLQFPNYSSELNVNALELDDSALYLCASSVGLAGAGEQYFGPGTRLTVT.

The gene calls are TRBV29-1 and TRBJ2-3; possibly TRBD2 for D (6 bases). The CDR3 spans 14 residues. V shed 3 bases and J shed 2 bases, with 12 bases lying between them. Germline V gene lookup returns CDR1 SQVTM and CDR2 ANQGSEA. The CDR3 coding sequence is TGCAGCGTTGATCAAGTAGCGGTCACAGATACGCAGTATTTT. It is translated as CSVDQVAVTDTQYF.

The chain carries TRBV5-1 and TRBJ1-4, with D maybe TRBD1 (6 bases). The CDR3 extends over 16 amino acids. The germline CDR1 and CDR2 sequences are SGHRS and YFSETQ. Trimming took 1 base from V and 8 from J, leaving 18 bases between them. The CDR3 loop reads CASSLLMGGAEEKLFF. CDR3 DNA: TGCGCCAGCAGCTTGCTGATGGGGGGCGCTGAGGAAAAACTGTTTTTT.

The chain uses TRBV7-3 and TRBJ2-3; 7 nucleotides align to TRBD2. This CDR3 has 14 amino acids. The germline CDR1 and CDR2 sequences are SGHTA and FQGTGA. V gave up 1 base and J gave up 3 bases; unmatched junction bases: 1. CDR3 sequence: CASSLMGGTDTQYF. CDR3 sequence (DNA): TGTGCCAGCAGCTTAATGGGAGGGACAGATACGCAGTATTTT.

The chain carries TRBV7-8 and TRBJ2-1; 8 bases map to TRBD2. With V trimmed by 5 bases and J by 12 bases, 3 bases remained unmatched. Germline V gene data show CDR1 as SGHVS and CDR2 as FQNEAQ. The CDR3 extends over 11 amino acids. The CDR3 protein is CASSPGGGQFF. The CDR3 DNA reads TGTGCCAGCAGCCCCGGGGGGGGGCAGTTCTTC.

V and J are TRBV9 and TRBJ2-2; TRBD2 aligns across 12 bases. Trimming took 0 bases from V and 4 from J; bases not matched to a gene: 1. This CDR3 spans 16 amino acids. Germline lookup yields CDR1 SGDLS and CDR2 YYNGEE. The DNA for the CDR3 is TGTGCCAGCAGCGTAGTGACTAGCGGGAGCACCGGGGAGCTGTTTTTT. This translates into CASSVVTSGSTGELFF.

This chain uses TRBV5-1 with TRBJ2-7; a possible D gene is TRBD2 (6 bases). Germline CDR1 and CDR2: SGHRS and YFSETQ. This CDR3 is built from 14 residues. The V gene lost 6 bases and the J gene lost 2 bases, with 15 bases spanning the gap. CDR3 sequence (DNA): TGCGCCAGCAAGGTTAGCGGCACTACCTACGAGCAGTACTTC. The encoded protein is CASKVSGTTYEQYF.

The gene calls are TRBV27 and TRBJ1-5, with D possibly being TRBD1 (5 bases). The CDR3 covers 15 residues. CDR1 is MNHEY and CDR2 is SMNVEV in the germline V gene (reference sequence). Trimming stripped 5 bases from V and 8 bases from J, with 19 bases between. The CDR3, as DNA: TGTGCCAGCAGTCCGGGACGGGGGATTCGGGAGCCCCAGCATTTT. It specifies CASSPGRGIREPQHF.

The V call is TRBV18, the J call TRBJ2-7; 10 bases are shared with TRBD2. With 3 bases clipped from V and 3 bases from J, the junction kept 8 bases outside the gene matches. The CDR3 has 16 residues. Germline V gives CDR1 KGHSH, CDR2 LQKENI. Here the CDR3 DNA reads TGTGCCAGCTCACCTCGAGGACTAGCGGTACTCTACGAGCAGTACTTC. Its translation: CASSPRGLAVLYEQYF.

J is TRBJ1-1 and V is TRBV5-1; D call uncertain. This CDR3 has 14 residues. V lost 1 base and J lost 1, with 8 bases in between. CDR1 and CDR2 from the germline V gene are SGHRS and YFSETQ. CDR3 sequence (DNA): TGCGCCAGCAGCTTGCAAACAACGAACACTGAAGCTTTCTTT. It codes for CASSLQTTNTEAFF.

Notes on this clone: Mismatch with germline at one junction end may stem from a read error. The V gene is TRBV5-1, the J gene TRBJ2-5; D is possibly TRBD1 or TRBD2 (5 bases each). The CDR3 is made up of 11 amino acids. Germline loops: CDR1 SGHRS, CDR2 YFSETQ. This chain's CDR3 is CASSTPGPFHF. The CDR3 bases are TGCGCCAGCAGCACACCGGGACCCTTCCACTTC.

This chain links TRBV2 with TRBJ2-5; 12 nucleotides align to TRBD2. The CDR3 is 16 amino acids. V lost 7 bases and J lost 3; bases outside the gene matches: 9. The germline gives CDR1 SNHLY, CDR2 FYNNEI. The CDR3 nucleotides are TGTGCCAGCATCCTAGGGGGACTAGCGGGCAAAGAGACCCAGTACTTC. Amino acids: CASILGGLAGKETQYF.